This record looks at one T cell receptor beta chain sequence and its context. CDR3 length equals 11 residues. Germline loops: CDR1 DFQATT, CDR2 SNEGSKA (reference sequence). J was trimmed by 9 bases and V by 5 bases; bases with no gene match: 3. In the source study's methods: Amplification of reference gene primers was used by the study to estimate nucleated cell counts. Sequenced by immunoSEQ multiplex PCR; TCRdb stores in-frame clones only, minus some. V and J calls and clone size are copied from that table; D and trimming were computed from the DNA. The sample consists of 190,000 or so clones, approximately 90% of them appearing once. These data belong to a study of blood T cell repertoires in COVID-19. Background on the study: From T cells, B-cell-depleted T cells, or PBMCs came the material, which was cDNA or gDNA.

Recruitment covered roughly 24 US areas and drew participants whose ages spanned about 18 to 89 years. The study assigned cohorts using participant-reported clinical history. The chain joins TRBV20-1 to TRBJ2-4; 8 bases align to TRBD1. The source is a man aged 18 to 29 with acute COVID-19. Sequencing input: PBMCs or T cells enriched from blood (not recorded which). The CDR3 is CSAVDRAIQYF. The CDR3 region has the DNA TGCAGTGCTGTGGACAGGGCCATTCAGTACTTC.